This TCR beta chain originates from a study of CD8 T cells in ankylosing spondylitis. TCRdb redid the calling of the 5' RACE reads with MiXCR, one entry per CDR3 protein. The sample shows roughly 130,000 distinct CDR3 sequences, 7.5% to 9.5% of them seen only once. This clonotype appeared many times. V was cut by 0 bases and J by 8 bases, with 26 bases left in between. The CDR3 sequence is 19 residues long. Germline V gene data show CDR1 as LNHNV and CDR2 as YYDKDF (reference sequence). The sample comprised synovial fluid, either unsorted or a sorted T cell fraction (not recorded which). The chain links TRBV15 to TRBJ2-1; TRBD1 is a possible D gene (5 bases). This TCR came from a male donor with ankylosing spondylitis. The CDR3 DNA reads TGTGCCACCAGCAGAGATCCCAGTAAGGCAGGGCCATCGACGGATGAGCAGTTCTTC. This sequence encodes CATSRDPSKAGPSTDEQFF.